These 8 T cell receptor beta chains originate from one sample sequenced in a study of CD4 T cells in relation to SARS-CoV-2 and coronaviruses. Before the COVID-19 pandemic, during about 2011-2019, CD4+ T cells were taken from unexposed donors. Assay used: immunoSEQ multiplex PCR; TCRdb lists only in-frame clones, some missing. In the table there are around 62,000 clones, roughly 93% of which are singletons. Material: naive CD4+ T cells from PBMCs. The subset is: naive CD4+ T cells isolated by negative enrichment. The origin of the receptors is a human donor in good health.

V is TRBV6-5 and J is TRBJ1-3; D unresolved. The CDR3 has 13 residues. Trimming removed 3 bases from V and 4 bases from J, with 7 bases in between. The germline gives CDR1 MNHEY, CDR2 SVGAGI. The CDR3 loop reads CASSYLSGNTIYF. The CDR3 DNA sequence: TGTGCCAGCAGTTATCTCTCGGGAAACACCATATATTTT.

Only one count was recorded for this clone. The chain uses TRBV18 and TRBJ2-7; 10 bases map to TRBD2. This CDR3 comprises 18 residues. CDR1 is KGHSH, CDR2 LQKENI, per germline. The J segment lost 0 bases and the V segment lost 4 bases, leaving 12 bases of the junction unmatched. CDR3 sequence reads: CASSRLGTSDRSSYEQYF. In nucleotides, the CDR3 is TGTGCCAGCTCACGCCTCGGGACTAGCGATAGGAGCTCCTACGAGCAGTACTTC.

J is TRBJ2-7 and V is TRBV18; 8 bases are shared with TRBD2. V shed 10 bases, J shed 0 bases, and the junction held 8 bases outside the gene matches. Germline CDR1 is KGHSH and CDR2 is LQKENI. The CDR3 has 14 amino acids. The chain's CDR3 is CANLILAASYEQYF. The CDR3 nucleotides are TGTGCCAACTTAATACTAGCGGCCTCCTACGAGCAGTACTTC.

The chain employs TRBV6-4 and TRBJ2-3; no reliable D call. V dropped 6 bases and J dropped 5 bases, with 12 bases sitting between them. The germline CDR1 and CDR2 sequences are MRHNA and SNTAGT. The CDR3 is made up of 13 amino acids. The CDR3 nucleotides read TGTGCCAGCAGAGATCGTTTGAGAGATACGCAGTATTTT. Translating gives CASRDRLRDTQYF.

The V and J genes are TRBV21-1 and TRBJ1-1. TRBV21-1 has pseudogene status. This CDR3 comprises 19 residues. The CDR3 DNA follows: TGTGCCAGCAGCAAAGGGGCCCACTCAACCAAGAAAGCGGACACTGAAGCTTTCTTT. It is translated as CASSKGAHSTKKADTEAFF.

This clone occurred once. The genes are TRBV6-5 and TRBJ2-3; 7 bases are a match to TRBD1. The CDR3 extends over 13 amino acids. The V and J ends lost 5 bases and 5 bases, in that order; junction bases with no gene match: 4. Germline V gene sequence: CDR1 MNHEY, CDR2 SVGAGI. The CDR3 loop is CASSTGDRDTQYF. The CDR3 coding sequence is TGTGCCAGCAGTACCGGGGACAGAGATACGCAGTATTTT.

V and J are TRBV2 and TRBJ1-6; TRBD1 matches at 7 bases. Per the germline V gene, CDR1 is SNHLY and CDR2 is FYNNEI. V gave up 6 bases and J gave up 9 bases; unmatched junction bases: 11. The CDR3 extends over 15 amino acids. The DNA for the CDR3 is TGTGCCAGCAGGTATTCCGGGACAGAGGGTTCACCCCTCCACTTT. Protein: CASRYSGTEGSPLHF.

This clone was recorded once. V usage is TRBV6-4 and J usage is TRBJ2-7; D assignment may be TRBD1 or TRBD2 (5 bases each). Trimming cost V 7 bases and J 0 bases, with 13 bases left between them. Germline V lookup: CDR1 MRHNA, CDR2 SNTAGT. This CDR3 has 14 amino acids. The CDR3 reads CASKLGASSYEQYF. CDR3 DNA: TGTGCCAGCAAACTAGGGGCGAGCTCCTACGAGCAGTACTTC.